The 19 T cell receptor beta chains below were found in one sample sequenced in a study of long-term antiretroviral therapy in people with HIV. Runs used v3.0 of the immunoSEQ assay and were done at survey level. Only in-frame clones appear in the TCRdb table, and some are missing; sequencing was by immunoSEQ multiplex PCR. The table lists around 34,000 clones, around 86% of them singletons. Specimen: unsorted PBMCs, collected 1.5 years after starting antiretroviral therapy. These receptors all come from a man aged 18-30 years with HIV.

To note about this clone: No conserved phenylalanine or tryptophan ends this CDR3, so it is likely a read error. The DNA is omitted, as the CDR3 cannot be located on it reliably, and the CDR3 follows TCRdb's listing. V and J are TRBV15 and TRBJ2-3. With termini counted, the CDR3 has 10 amino acids. Germline V gene sequence: CDR1 LNHNV, CDR2 YYDKDF (reference sequence). Here the CDR3 reads CATSRAGTRG.

This rearrangement joins TRBV5-1 to TRBJ2-7; D possibly corresponds to TRBD1 (6 bases). The V gene lost 0 bases and the J gene lost 4 bases, with 8 bases spanning the gap. The CDR3 has 13 residues. The germline CDR1 and CDR2 sequences are SGHRS and YFSETQ. The CDR3 sequence: CASSLGTEYEQYF. As DNA, the CDR3 is TGCGCCAGCAGCTTGGGGACAGAGTACGAGCAGTACTTC.

The genes are TRBV7-9 and TRBJ1-5, with 9 positions matching TRBD1. V trimming: 5 bases; J trimming: 9 bases; junction bases outside the gene matches: 17. Germline V CDR1 and CDR2: SEHNR, FQNEAQ (reference sequence). This CDR3 has 17 residues. In DNA form, the CDR3 reads TGTGCCAGCAGCCACCAACCGGGACAGGGATCTTTGTCGCCCCAGCATTTT. Amino acid sequence: CASSHQPGQGSLSPQHF.

The gene calls are TRBV5-6 and TRBJ1-1; TRBD1 might be the D (6 bases). CDR1 and CDR2 (germline): SGHDT, YYEEEE. This CDR3 comprises 14 residues. Trimming took 4 bases from V and 7 from J, leaving 17 bases between them. CDR3 sequence reads: CASSVTTGELEAFF. The CDR3 nucleotides are TGTGCCAGCAGCGTTACGACAGGTGAGCTTGAAGCTTTCTTT.

The J gene is TRBJ2-7, the V gene TRBV4-2; TRBD1 agrees at 7 bases. CDR1 is LGHNA and CDR2 is YNFKEQ in the germline V gene. V lost 4 bases to trimming and J lost 2 bases; unmatched junction nucleotides: 5. The CDR3 covers 14 residues. CDR3 DNA sequence: TGTGCCAGCAGCCTGGGACAGCCACCCTACGAGCAGTACTTC. Protein product: CASSLGQPPYEQYF.

The rearrangement uses TRBV28 and TRBJ2-7; D remains ambiguous. Trimming took off 5 bases at V and 4 bases at J, with 15 bases between the two ends. The CDR3 loop spans 14 amino acids. The germline V gene encodes CDR1 MDHEN and CDR2 SYDVKM. The CDR3: CASSPQINIYEQYF. DNA of the CDR3: TGTGCCAGCAGTCCCCAAATTAACATATACGAGCAGTACTTC.

The chain joins TRBV10-3 to TRBJ1-3; D is uncertain. The CDR3 loop spans 12 amino acids. Germline V gene data show CDR1 as ENHRY and CDR2 as SYGVKD. Trimming left V 0 bases short and J 7 bases short, with 4 bases between. The CDR3 region has the DNA TGTGCCATCAGTGAGTCCCATAACACCATATATTTT. Protein product: CAISESHNTIYF.

CDR3 residues: CASSLVTSGSWGEQFF. CDR3 coding DNA: TGTGCCAGCAGCTTGGTGACTAGCGGGAGCTGGGGTGAGCAGTTCTTC. The V call is TRBV7-8, the J call TRBJ2-1, with 12 bases identical to TRBD2. Germline V CDR1 and CDR2: SGHVS, FQNEAQ. This CDR3 is 16 amino acids long. The trim removed 3 bases at V and 9 bases at J, leaving 9 bases unmatched.

The chain carries TRBV5-1 and TRBJ1-5, with TRBD1 as a possible D gene (5 bases). The germline V and J ends were trimmed by 3 bases and 1 base, with 11 bases remaining between them. Germline V gene sequence: CDR1 SGHRS, CDR2 YFSETQ. This CDR3 spans 15 amino acids. DNA for the CDR3: TGCGCCAGCAGCTCGACCGGGACCAGCAATCAGCCCCAGCATTTT. Its translation: CASSSTGTSNQPQHF.

The V call is TRBV2, the J call TRBJ2-5; D gene ambiguous. CDR1 is SNHLY, CDR2 FYNNEI, per germline. The length of the CDR3 is 12 residues. The V gene lost 6 bases and the J gene lost 2 bases, with 7 bases spanning the gap. CDR3 nucleotides: TGTGCCAGCAGAAGATGGCAAGAGACCCAGTACTTC. Translated, it gives CASRRWQETQYF.

The gene calls are TRBV5-1 and TRBJ2-1, with 9 bases lining up with TRBD1. Germline V gene sequence: CDR1 SGHRS, CDR2 YFSETQ. CDR3 length: 15 residues. V was pared by 0 bases and J by 2 bases, with 0 bases of the junction left unmatched. CDR3 sequence: CASSLGDRAYNEQFF. The CDR3 DNA sequence: TGCGCCAGCAGCTTGGGGGACAGGGCCTACAATGAGCAGTTCTTC.

The rearrangement joins TRBV10-3 to TRBJ2-5, with 11 bases matching TRBD2. J gave up 2 bases and V 8 bases, and 7 bases lay outside the gene matches. There are 15 residues in the CDR3. The V gene's germline CDR1 is ENHRY and CDR2 SYGVKD. CDR3 residues: CAIGRLAGRQETQYF. The DNA for the CDR3 is TGTGCCATCGGCCGACTAGCGGGGCGACAAGAGACCCAGTACTTC.

A few counts support this clone. The rearrangement uses TRBV7-9 and TRBJ2-3, with 7 bases identical to TRBD2. CDR3 length equals 17 residues. The V gene end was trimmed by 10 bases and the J gene end by 0 bases; junction bases not matched to a gene: 16. Germline-derived CDR1 and CDR2 are SEHNR and FQNEAQ (reference sequence). CDR3: CATRAGRLAESTDTQYF. CDR3 nucleotide sequence: TGTGCCACGAGGGCGGGAAGACTAGCAGAAAGCACAGATACGCAGTATTTT. Complete variable domain (other parts from reference TRBV7-9 and TRBJ2-3): DTGVSQNPRHKITKRGQNVTFRCDPISEHNRLYWYRQTLGQGPEFLTYFQNEAQLEKSRLLSDRFSAERPKGSFSTLEIQRTEQGDSAMYLCATRAGRLAESTDTQYFGPGTRLTVL.

Concerning this clone itself: This sample includes further DNA sequences coding for the same CDR3. The V and J genes are TRBV5-1 and TRBJ2-1, with 7 bases fitting TRBD1. From germline, CDR1 is SGHRS and CDR2 YFSETQ. The V and J ends lost 3 bases and 3 bases, in that order; junction bases with no gene match: 0. The CDR3 spans 13 residues. The CDR3 bases are TGCGCCAGCAGCTGGGACAGCTACAATGAGCAGTTCTTC. Protein sequence: CASSWDSYNEQFF.

The chain uses TRBV7-9 and TRBJ2-1; tentatively, D is TRBD2 (5 bases). CDR1 is SEHNR, CDR2 FQNEAQ, per germline (reference sequence). CDR3 size: 12 residues. V was trimmed by 4 bases and J by 9 bases, leaving 10 bases between them. The CDR3 nucleotides read TGTGCCAGCAGCTCCCCCGAGGGTGAGCAGTTCTTC. Translated: CASSSPEGEQFF. Combining the CDR3 with reference TRBV7-9 and TRBJ2-1 gives the whole variable domain DTGVSQNPRHKITKRGQNVTFRCDPISEHNRLYWYRQTLGQGPEFLTYFQNEAQLEKSRLLSDRFSAERPKGSFSTLEIQRTEQGDSAMYLCASSSPEGEQFFGPGTRLTVL.

This clone has just a few counts. V is TRBV6-5 and J is TRBJ1-2, with D perhaps TRBD1 (5 bases). CDR1 is MNHEY and CDR2 is SVGAGI in the germline V gene. The V gene lost 2 bases and the J gene lost 1 base, with 14 bases spanning the gap. This CDR3 region has 16 residues. The CDR3 is CASSYEGQSLNYGYTF. For the CDR3, the DNA is TGTGCCAGCAGTTACGAGGGGCAATCCCTTAACTATGGCTACACCTTC.

The chain links TRBV5-1 to TRBJ2-2; 12 bases match TRBD2. CDR3 length: 16 residues. V dropped 7 bases and J dropped 8; count of bases not matched to a gene: 12. The V gene's germline CDR1 is SGHRS and CDR2 YFSETQ. The CDR3 DNA follows: TGCGCCAGCGCGCCGGGACTAGCGGGCCCAACAGGGGAGCTGTTTTTT. The encoded protein is CASAPGLAGPTGELFF.

This chain joins TRBV18 and TRBJ1-4; D is unresolved. This CDR3 is 15 amino acids long. The germline V and J ends were trimmed by 3 bases and 0 bases, with 8 bases remaining between them. Germline CDR1 KGHSH, CDR2 LQKENI. CDR3 nucleotide sequence: TGTGCCAGCTCACCTCGAATAGCAACTAATGAAAAACTGTTTTTT. Translating gives CASSPRIATNEKLFF.

This clone was recorded only once. V gene TRBV30 combines with J gene TRBJ1-2; D uncertain. The CDR3 covers 13 residues. Trimming pared 0 bases from V and 8 bases from J, leaving 13 bases between. The germline V gene encodes CDR1 GTSNPN and CDR2 SVGIG (reference sequence). CDR3 protein: CAWSVRKGSGYTF. The CDR3 coding sequence is TGTGCCTGGAGTGTACGGAAGGGTTCGGGCTACACCTTC.